Listed here are 21 T cell receptor beta chains from one sample, sequenced in a study of cytomegalovirus exposure and HLA in healthy donors (dated by TCRdb to the late 2010s). Receptor amplification or capture employed the immunoSEQ multiplex PCR assay. The multiplex PCR relied on a mix of 60 forward primers for TCR Vbeta segments and 13 reverse primers for TCR Jbeta segments. This is the immuneACCESS table as TCRdb keeps it, with only in-frame sequences that have V and J called. A part of the clones is gone; compared with another copy, unresolved V genes explain less than half, and the rest is unexplained. The sample records more than 90,000 clones, approximately 89% of which are singletons. The ten largest clones capture less than 5% of the sample. Source material: PBMCs. Receptors were obtained from a man younger than 45 in good health and CMV-seronegative.

V usage is TRBV7-9 and J usage is TRBJ1-2; weak D call: TRBD1 (6 bases). The germline V gene encodes CDR1 SEHNR and CDR2 FQNEAQ (reference sequence). CDR3 size: 15 residues. V dropped 8 bases and J dropped 0 bases, with 16 bases sitting between them. CDR3 residues: CASGDQGLANYGYTF. Written as DNA, the CDR3 is TGTGCCAGCGGAGATCAGGGGTTGGCTAACTATGGCTACACCTTC.

The chain has TRBV4-1 and TRBJ2-3, with 7 nucleotides matching TRBD2. The ends lost 4 bases at V and 5 bases at J; junction bases unmatched: 9. The CDR3 sequence is 15 residues long. The V gene's germline CDR1 is MGHRA and CDR2 YSYEKL. In nucleotides, the CDR3 is TGCGCCAGCAGCCTCCAAGGAGCTAGCGGAGATACGCAGTATTTT. This translates into CASSLQGASGDTQYF.

On this clone itself: An end of the junction differs from the germline gene, which may be a read error. The V and J genes are TRBV4-1 and TRBJ1-5; no clear D gene. The CDR3 has 14 residues. Germline lookup yields CDR1 MGHRA and CDR2 YSYEKL. The CDR3 DNA reads TGCGCCAGCAGCCTAACAGTTAGCGATCAGCCCCAGCATTTT. Protein product: CASSLTVSDQPQHF.

V gene TRBV6-1 combines with J gene TRBJ2-7; D is unclear. There are 15 residues in the CDR3. Per germline, CDR1 MNHNS and CDR2 SASEGT. The V gene lost 2 bases and the J gene lost 0 bases, with 11 bases spanning the gap. CDR3 sequence (DNA): TGTGCCAGCAGTGAACTATCAGGTAACTCCTACGAGCAGTACTTC. Protein: CASSELSGNSYEQYF.

The chain employs TRBV7-9 and TRBJ1-1, with D possibly matching TRBD1 (5 bases). Germline V CDR1 and CDR2: SEHNR, FQNEAQ (reference sequence). Deletions cut 2 bases from V and 5 bases from J, with 6 bases between. The CDR3 spans 12 residues. CDR3 amino acids: CASSLTGTEAFF. For the CDR3, the DNA is TGTGCCAGCAGCTTAACAGGAACTGAAGCTTTCTTT.

This rearrangement joins TRBV13 to TRBJ2-5, with TRBD1 identical over 8 bases. The V and J ends lost 5 bases and 5 bases, in that order; junction bases with no gene match: 4. CDR3 length: 13 amino acids. The germline CDR1 and CDR2 sequences are PRHDT and FYEKMQ (reference sequence). The CDR3 reads CASSHRGAETQYF. CDR3 nucleotide sequence: TGTGCCAGCAGCCACAGGGGGGCCGAGACCCAGTACTTC. Together with reference TRBV13 and TRBJ2-5, the CDR3 gives the full variable domain: AAGVIQSPRHLIKEKRETATLKCYPIPRHDTVYWYQQGPGQDPQFLISFYEKMQSDKGSIPDRFSAQQFSDYHSELNMSSLELGDSALYFCASSHRGAETQYFGPGTRLLVL.

V usage is TRBV27 and J usage is TRBJ2-7, with 7 bases matching TRBD1. The CDR3 totals 15 residues. Per the germline V gene, CDR1 is MNHEY and CDR2 is SMNVEV (reference sequence). Trimming removed 5 bases from V and 0 bases from J; junction bases left unmatched: 7. The CDR3 is CASSDPPGGSYEQYF. The DNA of the CDR3 is TGTGCCAGCAGTGATCCTCCAGGGGGCTCCTACGAGCAGTACTTC.

The chain recombines TRBV5-4 with TRBJ2-7; D is ambiguous. CDR3 length: 13 residues. The V gene lost 4 bases and the J gene lost 9 bases, with 17 bases spanning the gap. CDR1 and CDR2 (germline): SGHNT, YYREEE (reference sequence). Here the CDR3 reads CASSRESSFWQYF. CDR3 in DNA: TGTGCCAGCAGCCGAGAATCATCATTCTGGCAGTACTTC. Together with reference TRBV5-4 and TRBJ2-7, the CDR3 gives the full variable domain: ETGVTQSPTHLIKTRGQQVTLRCSSQSGHNTVSWYQQALGQGPQFIFQYYREEENGRGNFPPRFSGLQFPNYSSELNVNALELDDSALYLCASSRESSFWQYFGPGTRLTVT.

In this sample, this clone turned up once. This rearrangement joins TRBV29-1 to TRBJ1-5, with D possibly being TRBD1 (5 bases). Trimming took off 4 bases at V and 1 base at J, with 11 bases between the two ends. The germline gives CDR1 SQVTM, CDR2 ANQGSEA. CDR3 length: 14 residues. The CDR3 loop is CSVGEGLSNQPQHF. As DNA, the CDR3 is TGCAGCGTTGGAGAGGGACTGAGCAATCAGCCCCAGCATTTT.

In DNA, the CDR3 is TGTGCCAGCAGTCGAATCGGGACAGGACTAAATCAGCCCCAGCATTTT. It specifies CASSRIGTGLNQPQHF. This chain links TRBV27 with TRBJ1-5, with 8 bases aligning to TRBD1. V shed 5 bases and J 4 bases; nucleotides not matched to a gene: 10. The germline CDR1 and CDR2 sequences are MNHEY and SMNVEV (reference sequence). This CDR3 region has 16 residues.

This clone is a singleton in its sample. The J gene is TRBJ1-1, the V gene TRBV6-5; weak D call: TRBD1 (5 bases). The V gene lost 1 base and the J gene lost 3 bases, with 12 bases spanning the gap. The CDR3 is made up of 15 amino acids. Germline V gene sequence: CDR1 MNHEY, CDR2 SVGAGI. The CDR3 reads CASSYFQGSDTEAFF. CDR3 DNA: TGTGCCAGCAGTTACTTCCAGGGTAGTGACACTGAAGCTTTCTTT.

Written as DNA, the CDR3 is TGTGCCTCCTCTCATACCCCCCCTCCTAGCGGGAGAGTAGAGACCCAGTACTTC. Amino acid sequence: CASSHTPPPSGRVETQYF. The chain employs TRBV21-1 and TRBJ2-5; the table names TRBD2, a call not compared with the DNA. TRBV21-1 is shown as a pseudogene. This CDR3 contains 18 residues.

The V and J genes are TRBV9 and TRBJ1-5, with 7 nucleotides matching TRBD1. In germline, CDR1 is SGDLS, CDR2 YYNGEE. The CDR3 is 15 residues long. The J segment lost 2 bases and the V segment lost 5 bases, leaving 7 bases of the junction unmatched. The CDR3 nucleotides are TGTGCCAGCAGTCCCACAGGGGCTCGCAATCAGCCCCAGCATTTT. Translated, it gives CASSPTGARNQPQHF.

The chain employs TRBV28 and TRBJ2-1; 7 positions match TRBD2. J gave up 8 bases and V 4 bases, and 20 bases lay outside the gene matches. CDR1 and CDR2 from the germline V gene are MDHEN and SYDVKM. The CDR3 contains 18 residues. CDR3 in amino acids: CASSSPPWLERGGHEQFF. The CDR3 nucleotides read TGTGCCAGCAGTTCCCCCCCGTGGTTGGAGCGGGGAGGGCATGAGCAGTTCTTC. The full variable domain, its missing parts supplied by reference TRBV28 and TRBJ2-1, is DVKVTQSSRYLVKRTGEKVFLECVQDMDHENMFWYRQDPGLGLRLIYFSYDVKMKEKGDIPEGYSVSREKKERFSLILESASTNQTSMYLCASSSPPWLERGGHEQFFGPGTRLTVL.

The chain has TRBV7-2 and TRBJ2-7; 8 nucleotides match TRBD2. This CDR3 has 15 amino acids. V lost 3 bases and J lost 2; bases outside the gene matches: 6. Looked up from germline, CDR1 is SGHTA and CDR2 is FQGNSA. The CDR3 reads CASSFGGGRTYEQYF. CDR3 coding DNA: TGTGCCAGCAGCTTCGGGGGGGGAAGGACCTACGAGCAGTACTTC.

This chain joins TRBV4-3 and TRBJ1-1; a possible D gene is TRBD1 (5 bases). The V end lost 1 base, the J end lost 0 bases, and 12 bases lay between the germline ends. Germline lookup yields CDR1 LGHNA and CDR2 YSLEER. This CDR3 comprises 16 residues. CDR3 bases: TGCGCCAGCAGCCAAGCTCTGGGACTCATGAACACTGAAGCTTTCTTT. Its translation is CASSQALGLMNTEAFF.

The rearrangement links TRBV27 to TRBJ2-3; 9 nucleotides align to TRBD2. The J segment lost 4 bases and the V segment lost 5 bases, leaving 7 bases of the junction unmatched. The germline gives CDR1 MNHEY, CDR2 SMNVEV (reference sequence). CDR3 size: 15 residues. CDR3 region: CASSQIAGAADTQYF. Written as DNA, the CDR3 is TGTGCCAGCAGTCAGATAGCGGGAGCGGCAGATACGCAGTATTTT.

The rearrangement links TRBV27 to TRBJ1-3; D perhaps matches TRBD1 (5 bases). The CDR3 runs 14 residues. Trimming stripped 5 bases from V and 4 bases from J, with 12 bases between. CDR1 and CDR2 (germline): MNHEY, SMNVEV (reference sequence). Here the CDR3 DNA reads TGTGCCAGCAGTCGTCAGGGTTCCGGAAACACCATATATTTT. Residues: CASSRQGSGNTIYF.

This chain connects TRBV18 to TRBJ1-5; TRBD1 might be the D (6 bases). Trimming took 3 bases from V and 3 from J, leaving 9 bases between them. The CDR3 sequence is 14 residues long. Germline values: CDR1 KGHSH, CDR2 LQKENI. The CDR3, as DNA: TGTGCCAGCTCACCTGGACAGTCCAATCAGCCCCAGCATTTT. The encoded protein is CASSPGQSNQPQHF.

V gene TRBV7-9 combines with J gene TRBJ1-2; 9 nucleotides align to TRBD1. Germline values: CDR1 SEHNR, CDR2 FQNEAQ (reference sequence). The junction had 6 bases not matched to a gene; V was cut back by 1 base and J by 3 bases. The CDR3 consists of 16 residues. DNA for the CDR3: TGTGCCAGCAGCTTAGGAAGGACAGGGGTAGACTATGGCTACACCTTC. Its translation is CASSLGRTGVDYGYTF.

This clone was picked up one time. This chain uses TRBV2 with TRBJ2-7; TRBD1 matches 7 bases. V trimming: 8 bases; J trimming: 5 bases; junction bases outside the gene matches: 9. The CDR3 spans 13 residues. Germline V CDR1 and CDR2: SNHLY, FYNNEI. The CDR3 sequence: CASAGDRGNEQYF. For the CDR3, the DNA is TGTGCCAGCGCAGGGGACAGAGGAAACGAGCAGTACTTC.